This TCR beta chain was profiled in a study of technical replicates of blood from several donors. This clone was picked up one time. Sequencing used immunoSEQ multiplex PCR; TCRdb keeps in-frame clones, though not all of them. The table shows more than 45,000 clones, with 91% occurring only once. The V segment lost 6 bases and the J segment 4 bases; nucleotides outside the gene matches: 7. The CDR3 length is 15 residues. The germline V gene has CDR1 MNHEY and CDR2 SVGAGI. The chain couples TRBV6-5 to TRBJ2-5; 11 nucleotides line up with TRBD2. The sequencing input was PBMCs. This sequence was found in a human donor in good health. Some clones in this sample may be carry-over from other donors' samples. CDR3 amino acids: CASSTALAGGETQYF. The CDR3 DNA reads as TGTGCCAGCAGCACCGCTCTAGCGGGAGGAGAGACCCAGTACTTC.